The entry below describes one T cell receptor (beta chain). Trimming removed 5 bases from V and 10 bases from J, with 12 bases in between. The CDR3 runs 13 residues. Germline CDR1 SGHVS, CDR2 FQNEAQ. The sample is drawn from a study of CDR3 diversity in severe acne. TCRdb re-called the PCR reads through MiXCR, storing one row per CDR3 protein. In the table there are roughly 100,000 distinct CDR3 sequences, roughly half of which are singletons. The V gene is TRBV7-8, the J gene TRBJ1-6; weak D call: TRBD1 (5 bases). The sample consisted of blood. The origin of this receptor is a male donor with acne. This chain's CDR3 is CASSAGFGSPLHF. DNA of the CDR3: TGTGCCAGCAGCGCAGGGTTTGGATCACCCCTCCACTTT.